This T cell receptor beta chain was sequenced in a study of T cells in narcolepsy. Whole-study context: Enrolled donors included narcolepsy type 1 or type 2 patients and healthy controls. Regarding the study as a whole: Same-patient CSF and blood CD4+ T cell clonotypes included HCRT-specific and TRIB2-specific autoreactive ones.

Libraries were prepared by immunoSEQ multiplex PCR; TCRdb keeps only in-frame clonotypes and omits some of them. The sample contains 15,000 or so clones, 72% of which appear only once. Comments on this clone: Its antigen remains unidentified. An end of the junction does not agree with germline; a read error may underlie this.

Sequencing used CD45RA- memory CD8+ T cells from PBMCs. This TCR derives from a human donor with narcolepsy.

This CDR3 reads CVSSLGERGSGANVLTF. The CDR3 DNA is TGTGTCAGCAGCTTGGGGGAGAGGGGCTCTGGGGCCAACGTCCTGACTTTC. This chain links TRBV5-8 with TRBJ2-6, with D perhaps given as TRBD1 or TRBD2 (5 bases each). The CDR3 runs to 17 residues. From germline, CDR1 is SGHTS and CDR2 YDEGEE. Full variable domain (rest looked up from reference TRBV5-8 and TRBJ2-6): EAGVTQSPTHLIKTRGQQATLRCSPISGHTSVYWYQQALGLGLQFLLWYDEGEERNRGNFPPRFSGRQFPNYSSELNVNALELEDSALYLCVSSLGERGSGANVLTFGAGSRLTVL.